A selection of T cell receptor beta chains follows, all from one sample in a study of blood T cells in healthy people across ages. In TCRdb, the 5' RACE reads were re-called with MiXCR into one record per CDR3 protein. The sample has over a million distinct CDR3 sequences, roughly 43% seen once. The sample comprised blood. The receptors here all came from a young woman in good health. Each CDR3 is given with its conserved first and last residue. D genes are given only for firm matches. Clone sizes are given selectively: once, few, many, or a class where the clone is expanded.

TRBJ2-2	.	TRBV7-6	.	CASSFWTHRVQGELFF	TGTGCCAGCAGCTTCTGGACCCATAGGGTTCAGGGGGAGCTGTTTTTT
TRBJ1-1	.	TRBV4-3	TRBD1	CASSHPTGQGNTEAFF	TGCGCCAGCAGCCACCCTACGGGACAGGGAAACACTGAAGCTTTCTTT
TRBJ2-1	.	TRBV5-1	.	CASSLRDGVGNEQFF	TGCGCCAGCAGCCTCCGTGACGGGGTCGGCAATGAGCAGTTCTTC
TRBJ1-5	.	TRBV12-3/TRBV12-4	.	CASSAQVGGGSQHF	TGTGCCAGCAGTGCCCAGGTTGGTGGTGGATCCCAGCATTTT
TRBJ2-1	.	TRBV27	.	CASSLGNYNDQFF	TGTGCCAGCAGTTTGGGTAATTACAATGATCAGTTCTTC
TRBJ1-5	few	TRBV6-5	.	CASSLRDGQPQHF	TGTGCCAGCAGTTTGAGGGATGGACAGCCCCAGCATTTT
TRBJ2-1	few	TRBV6-1	TRBD2	CASSLTGLAGPHNEQFF	TGTGCCAGCAGCCTCACTGGACTAGCGGGGCCCCACAATGAGCAGTTCTTC
TRBJ2-1	few	TRBV5-1	TRBD2	CASSLTSGGVREQFF	TGCGCCAGCAGCTTGACTAGCGGGGGGGTAAGGGAGCAGTTCTTC
TRBJ1-1	.	TRBV12-3/TRBV12-4	.	CASSPTFVQGITEAFF	TGTGCCAGCAGTCCTACCTTCGTACAGGGAATCACTGAAGCTTTCTTT
TRBJ1-4	few	TRBV12-3/TRBV12-4	.	CASSFWGSNEKLFF	TGTGCCAGCAGTTTCTGGGGTTCTAATGAAAAACTGTTTTTT
TRBJ2-1	.	TRBV3-1	TRBD2	CASSPGLAGGLSYNEQFF	TGTGCCAGCAGCCCGGGACTAGCGGGGGGGTTATCCTACAATGAGCAGTTCTTC
TRBJ2-7	few	TRBV7-2	.	CASSRRAQYEQYF	TGTGCCAGCAGTCGGAGGGCCCAATACGAGCAGTACTTC
TRBJ1-2	.	TRBV20-1	.	CSARDPNLSGYTF	TGCAGTGCTAGAGACCCTAACCTATCTGGCTACACCTTC
TRBJ2-5	.	TRBV20-1	.	CSPEGVRRETQYF	TGCAGTCCCGAGGGGGTTAGGCGAGAGACCCAGTACTTC
TRBJ2-2	.	TRBV6-2/TRBV6-3	.	CASSSSRAATGELFF	TGTGCCAGCAGTAGCTCTCGCGCGGCGACCGGGGAGCTGTTTTTT
TRBJ1-2	.	TRBV29-1	.	CSVVPQGSYGYTF	TGCAGCGTTGTTCCCCAGGGGAGCTATGGCTACACCTTC
TRBJ1-5	.	TRBV27	.	CASSPRRGGEGQPQHF	TGTGCCAGCAGTCCCCGGCGGGGGGGCGAGGGTCAGCCCCAGCATTTT
TRBJ2-1	.	TRBV7-2	TRBD2	CASSWNSGLQSSYNEQFF	TGTGCCAGCAGCTGGAATTCGGGACTACAGAGCTCCTACAATGAGCAGTTCTTC
TRBJ1-2	.	TRBV6-2/TRBV6-3	.	CASSYSIRGGYTF	TGTGCCAGCAGTTACTCGATACGCGGAGGCTACACCTTC
TRBJ2-1	few	TRBV7-3	TRBD2	CASSSIGSGRNNEQFF	TGTGCCAGCAGCTCAATAGGTAGCGGGAGAAACAATGAGCAGTTCTTC
TRBJ2-2	.	TRBV7-6	TRBD1	CASSLGGQGLIIGELFF	TGTGCCAGCAGCTTAGGGGGACAGGGGTTGATTATCGGGGAGCTGTTTTTT
TRBJ2-5	.	TRBV7-2	TRBD2	CASSLASFWGRAWETQYF	TGTGCCAGCAGCTTAGCCTCGTTTTGGGGGAGGGCCTGGGAGACCCAGTACTTC
TRBJ2-3	few	TRBV20-1	TRBD2	CSARFLAGAFTDTQYF	TGCAGTGCTAGGTTCCTAGCGGGGGCGTTCACAGATACGCAGTATTTT
TRBJ2-5	.	TRBV28	TRBD2	CASRPSGGEGETQYF	TGTGCCAGCAGACCTAGCGGGGGGGAAGGAGAGACCCAGTACTTC
TRBJ2-3	few	TRBV28	.	CASSLEVWGLNSDTQYF	TGTGCCAGCAGTTTAGAAGTATGGGGACTTAATTCCGATACGCAGTATTTT
TRBJ2-5	.	TRBV12-3/TRBV12-4	TRBD1	CASSVFPGGDRYF	TGTGCCAGCAGTGTCTTTCCAGGGGGCGACCGGTACTTC
TRBJ2-3	.	TRBV27	.	CASSVSPADTQYF	TGTGCCAGCAGTGTATCTCCAGCGGATACGCAGTATTTT
TRBJ1-2	.	TRBV6-6	.	CASSSSPPGANYGYTF	TGTGCCAGCAGTTCCTCTCCACCTGGAGCTAACTATGGCTACACCTTC
TRBJ2-1	.	TRBV27	TRBD2	CASRPLAGSSYNEQFF	TGTGCCAGCAGGCCACTAGCGGGGAGCTCCTACAATGAGCAGTTCTTC
TRBJ2-3	.	TRBV10-3	TRBD1	CAISERDRGPGDTQYF	TGTGCCATCAGCGAACGGGACAGGGGGCCCGGAGATACGCAGTATTTT
TRBJ2-7	.	TRBV9	.	CASSVLGASSYNEQYF	TGTGCCAGCAGCGTCTTAGGGGCGAGCTCCTACAATGAGCAGTACTTC
TRBJ1-2	.	TRBV4-1	TRBD1	CASSQDRFRTGNGYTF	TGCGCCAGCAGCCAAGACAGATTTCGGACAGGGAATGGCTACACCTTC
TRBJ2-5	.	TRBV10-3	.	CAISDRENEQYF	TGTGCCATCAGTGACCGGGAAAATGAGCAGTACTTC
TRBJ1-1	.	TRBV21-1	.	CASNHSWQGRPEAFF	TGTGCCAGCAACCACTCTTGGCAGGGGAGACCTGAAGCTTTCTTT
TRBJ1-2	.	TRBV20-1	.	CSARAPRGVNYGYTF	TGCAGTGCTAGAGCCCCCCGAGGGGTAAACTATGGCTACACCTTC